This TCR beta chain was captured by sequencing in a study of cytomegalovirus exposure and HLA in healthy donors. Whole-study findings and limits: A later analysis reportedly identified an Asian-associated ancestry cluster as carrying fewer N-insertions than the approximately 670-donor mean. In a later analysis, HLA-associated TCR beta chains were more clonally expanded than equally common others. The authors enumerated some 160 TCR beta chains as linked to cytomegalovirus.

The PCR contained 60 Vbeta and 13 Jbeta primers. TCRdb keeps only in-frame clones here, not all; method: immunoSEQ multiplex PCR. This table has more than 150,000 clones, more than 65% appearing once. The table lists this clone with a few counts. What it binds is unknown. The CDR3 runs 12 residues. Trimming left V 10 bases short and J 4 bases short, with 11 bases between. Germline V gene lookup returns CDR1 LGHNT and CDR2 FRNRAP. Sequencing was done on a sample of PBMCs. The receptor comes from a woman in her twenties or thirties in good health and CMV-seropositive. The gene calls are TRBV12-5 and TRBJ2-1; a weak D match, TRBD2 (5 bases). The DNA for the CDR3 is TGTGCTACTGCGGCGGGTTACAATGAGCAGTTCTTC. Amino acids: CATAAGYNEQFF.